These 32 T cell receptor beta chains came from one sample sequenced in a study of T cells after yellow fever vaccination. TCRdb fed the 5' RACE reads into MiXCR, producing one record per CDR3 protein. The data show approximately 58,000 distinct CDR3 sequences, approximately 6.1% seen once. The specimen comprised PBMCs, either bulk or a sorted T-cell subset (CD4+, CD8+, memory, or dextramer-sorted; not recorded which), sampled on the day of the yellow fever booster vaccination. These receptors were taken from a young man who received the YFV17D yellow fever vaccine.

This clonotype was seen many times. This sequence joins TRBV20-1 and TRBJ2-7, with 8 bases lining up with TRBD2. V shed 6 bases and J 3 bases; nucleotides not matched to a gene: 10. Per germline, CDR1 DFQATT and CDR2 SNEGSKA (reference sequence). CDR3 length: 14 residues. The CDR3 reads CSAPRGTSVYEQYV. The DNA of the CDR3 is TGCAGTGCACCCCGGGGGACTAGTGTCTACGAGCAGTACGTC.

This clonotype was counted many times. CDR3 sequence (DNA): TGTGCCAGCAGTGGAGAGATTGGTCCAGATACGCAGTATTTT. Translated: CASSGEIGPDTQYF. This sequence joins TRBV2 and TRBJ2-3; D is ambiguous. The CDR3 consists of 14 residues. Germline assignment: CDR1 SNHLY and CDR2 FYNNEI. Deletions cut 4 bases from V and 4 bases from J, with 12 bases between.

This clonotype was recorded a few times. The chain links TRBV7-9 to TRBJ1-2; the D is unclear. This CDR3 is built from 13 residues. The V gene lost 1 base and the J gene lost 3 bases, with 6 bases spanning the gap. CDR1 and CDR2 (germline): SEHNR, FQNEAQ (reference sequence). CDR3 DNA sequence: TGTGCCAGCAGCTTAGTCCCGGACTATGGCTACACCTTC. This codes for CASSLVPDYGYTF.

This clonotype was counted at least ten times. The chain recombines TRBV21-1 with TRBJ2-1; the table's D gene call, TRBD1, was not cross checked with the DNA. TRBV21-1 is a pseudogene. The CDR3 runs to 17 residues. The CDR3 bases are TGTGCCAGCAGCAAAGTAAAAGCGGGGGCCGTCTACAATGAGCAGTTCTTC. Translating gives CASSKVKAGAVYNEQFF.

This clonotype was seen at least ten times. The gene calls are TRBV5-1 and TRBJ2-3; D perhaps matches TRBD2 (5 bases). This CDR3 has 15 residues. Germline-derived CDR1 and CDR2 are SGHRS and YFSETQ. Trimming shortened V by 4 bases and J by 0 bases, and 12 bases separated the two germline ends. Written as DNA, the CDR3 is TGCGCCAGCAGCCACCGGGGAACTAGCACAGATACGCAGTATTTT. Translating it yields CASSHRGTSTDTQYF.

The V call is TRBV5-6, the J call TRBJ1-5; a weak D match, TRBD1 (6 bases). V gave up 2 bases and J gave up 4 bases, with 13 bases separating them. Looked up from germline, CDR1 is SGHDT and CDR2 is YYEEEE. The CDR3 has 15 amino acids. The CDR3 spells CASSLQGRKNQPQHF. The CDR3 bases are TGTGCCAGCAGCTTACAGGGTCGGAAAAATCAGCCCCAGCATTTT.

The table lists this clonotype with a few counts. The CDR3 loop reads CASSWTTGTGVEAFF. DNA for the CDR3: TGCGCCAGCAGCTGGACGACAGGGACAGGCGTTGAAGCTTTCTTT. This sequence joins TRBV5-1 and TRBJ1-1; TRBD1 matches 8 bases. The length of the CDR3 is 15 residues. J was trimmed by 7 bases and V by 3 bases; bases with no gene match: 11. Germline-derived CDR1 and CDR2 are SGHRS and YFSETQ. Drawing the rest from reference TRBV5-1 and TRBJ1-1, the complete variable domain is KAGVTQTPRYLIKTRGQQVTLSCSPISGHRSVSWYQQTPGQGLQFLFEYFSETQRNKGNFPGRFSGRQFSNSRSEMNVSTLELGDSALYLCASSWTTGTGVEAFFGQGTRLTVV.

This sequence joins TRBV6-1 and TRBJ1-5; TRBD1 is a possible D gene (6 bases). Germline loops: CDR1 MNHNS, CDR2 SASEGT. The V and J ends lost 3 bases and 1 base respectively, with 10 bases between them. This CDR3 comprises 15 residues. CDR3 nucleotides: TGTGCCAGCAGTGAGGTCGGACAGAGCAATCAGCCCCAGCATTTT. Translating gives CASSEVGQSNQPQHF.

This clonotype was detected ten times or more. V usage is TRBV7-6 and J usage is TRBJ2-7, with D possibly matching TRBD1 (6 bases). V was cut by 5 bases and J by 2 bases, with 10 bases left in between. CDR3 size: 13 residues. Germline loops: CDR1 SGHVS, CDR2 FNYEAQ. CDR3 in amino acids: CASSGRDTYEQYF. The DNA for the CDR3 is TGTGCCAGCAGCGGCCGGGACACCTACGAGCAGTACTTC.

Only a few counts were recorded for this clonotype. The chain uses TRBV29-1 and TRBJ2-3; D is unresolved. V dropped 1 base and J dropped 0 bases, with 14 bases sitting between them. Per the germline V gene, CDR1 is SQVTM and CDR2 is ANQGSEA. CDR3 length: 16 amino acids. The CDR3 DNA sequence: TGCAGCGTTGAAGTTGGGCAGCTACCTAGCACAGATACGCAGTATTTT. Its translation is CSVEVGQLPSTDTQYF.

In this sample, this clonotype turned up many times. The J gene is TRBJ2-5, the V gene TRBV4-1, with 7 nucleotides matching TRBD1. This CDR3 has 20 residues. CDR1 and CDR2 (germline): MGHRA, YSYEKL. The J segment lost 3 bases and the V segment lost 4 bases, leaving 23 bases of the junction unmatched. CDR3 loop: CASSLYPARQGTSAEETQYF. CDR3 DNA: TGCGCCAGCAGCCTTTACCCGGCGAGACAGGGAACCTCCGCAGAAGAGACCCAGTACTTC.

This clonotype has a count of ten or more. The gene calls are TRBV6-5 and TRBJ1-5, with no clear D. V gave up 0 bases and J gave up 7 bases, with 13 bases separating them. The CDR3 totals 15 residues. Germline assignment: CDR1 MNHEY and CDR2 SVGAGI. In DNA form, the CDR3 reads TGTGCCAGCAGTTACTCCCGGCCAAGGGAACAGCCCCAGCATTTT. The encoded protein is CASSYSRPREQPQHF.

The chain combines TRBV12-3 or TRBV12-4 with TRBJ2-5; no clear D. This CDR3 spans 12 amino acids. The V and J ends lost 5 bases and 5 bases respectively, with 9 bases between them. CDR3 DNA sequence: TGTGCCAGCAGTGGAGTCGCTGAGACCCAGTACTTC. The encoded protein is CASSGVAETQYF.

The chain employs TRBV7-9 and TRBJ2-1, with D perhaps matching TRBD1 (6 bases). The CDR3 extends over 15 amino acids. With 5 bases removed from V and 5 bases from J, the gap between germline ends came to 16 bases. CDR1 and CDR2 (germline): SEHNR, FQNEAQ (reference sequence). CDR3 coding DNA: TGTGCCAGCAGCCTACCCAGGGGCCGGCACAATGAGCAGTTCTTC. Its translation: CASSLPRGRHNEQFF.

This clonotype was recorded many times. The chain uses TRBV4-1 and TRBJ1-1; D might be TRBD1 (5 bases). V lost 3 bases, J lost 6 bases, and 11 bases lay in between. This CDR3 has 13 residues. Germline CDR1 and CDR2: MGHRA and YSYEKL. The CDR3 spells CASSHVGTSEAFF. CDR3 DNA: TGCGCCAGCAGCCACGTAGGGACGTCTGAAGCTTTCTTT.

The rearrangement links TRBV20-1 to TRBJ2-1, with TRBD2 matching 7 bases. The CDR3 consists of 16 residues. The V and J ends lost 3 bases and 6 bases, in that order; junction bases with no gene match: 14. CDR1 is DFQATT, CDR2 SNEGSKA, per germline (reference sequence). CDR3 in amino acids: CSASIAGEILTNEQFF. The CDR3 DNA is TGCAGTGCTAGCATCGCGGGGGAAATCCTTACCAATGAGCAGTTCTTC.

This clonotype was recorded a few times. This chain links TRBV4-1 with TRBJ2-7; 9 nucleotides agree with TRBD2. Germline lookup yields CDR1 MGHRA and CDR2 YSYEKL. V was clipped by 2 bases and J by 6 bases; unmatched bases: 11. The CDR3 runs 16 residues. The CDR3 coding sequence is TGCGCCAGCAGCCAAACAGCGGGGGGCCCGCGACGCGAGCAGTACTTC. Its translation: CASSQTAGGPRREQYF.

This clonotype was seen a handful of times. The chain joins TRBV5-1 to TRBJ2-5; the D gene is possibly TRBD1 (5 bases). Germline values: CDR1 SGHRS, CDR2 YFSETQ. CDR3 size: 17 residues. V lost 0 bases, J lost 0 bases, and 15 bases lay in between. The DNA of the CDR3 is TGCGCCAGCAGCTTGGCCGAACAGGTCCCGTACCAAGAGACCCAGTACTTC. Translating it yields CASSLAEQVPYQETQYF.

In this sample, this clonotype turned up many times. The chain employs TRBV7-8 and TRBJ1-3; the match to TRBD1 covers 9 bases. Germline CDR1 is SGHVS and CDR2 is FQNEAQ. The CDR3 runs 15 residues. The V and J ends lost 5 bases and 4 bases, in that order; junction bases with no gene match: 6. This chain's CDR3 is CASSLTGGTGNTIYF. The CDR3 region has the DNA TGTGCCAGCAGCCTCACAGGGGGCACAGGAAACACCATATATTTT.

This sequence joins TRBV29-1 and TRBJ2-6; D gene unclear. Trimming pared 2 bases from V and 1 base from J, leaving 6 bases between. The CDR3 extends over 14 amino acids. Germline lookup yields CDR1 SQVTM and CDR2 ANQGSEA. The CDR3 reads CSVEPGSGANVLTF. DNA of the CDR3: TGCAGCGTTGAACCAGGATCTGGGGCCAACGTCCTGACTTTC. The variable domain in full, completed from reference TRBV29-1 and TRBJ2-6, reads SAVISQKPSRDICQRGTSLTIQCQVDSQVTMMFWYRQQPGQSLTLIATANQGSEATYESGFVIDKFPISRPNLTFSTLTVSNMSPEDSSIYLCSVEPGSGANVLTFGAGSRLTVL.

This clonotype has only a few counts. The chain links TRBV7-2 to TRBJ1-1; 8 positions match TRBD1. CDR1 is SGHTA and CDR2 is FQGNSA in the germline V gene. CDR3 size: 18 residues. With V trimmed by 5 bases and J by 1 base, 15 bases remained unmatched. The CDR3 reads CASSARTGYELENTEAFF. CDR3 nucleotides: TGTGCCAGCAGCGCCCGGACAGGGTATGAGTTGGAGAACACTGAAGCTTTCTTT.

This clonotype was picked up a small number of times. The genes are TRBV3-1 and TRBJ2-4; D is possibly TRBD1 (7 bases). Germline lookup yields CDR1 LGHDT and CDR2 YNNKEL (reference sequence). Trimming removed 4 bases at V and 9 bases at J, with 13 bases between. The CDR3 extends over 13 amino acids. The CDR3 coding sequence is TGTGCCAGCAGCCCCAACCAGGGGGGCATTCAGTACTTC. As protein: CASSPNQGGIQYF.

The V and J genes are TRBV12-3 or TRBV12-4 and TRBJ1-1, with unresolved D. The CDR3 length is 17 residues. The V end lost 2 bases, the J end lost 1 base, and 17 bases lay between the germline ends. CDR3: CASSLLTPRAGNTEAFF. CDR3 in DNA: TGTGCCAGCAGTTTATTAACCCCAAGGGCGGGGAACACTGAAGCTTTCTTT.

V usage is TRBV12-3 or TRBV12-4 and J usage is TRBJ2-1; 8 bases agree with TRBD2. Trimming took 3 bases from V and 9 from J; bases not matched to a gene: 7. The CDR3 consists of 14 residues. The CDR3 spells CASSFTSGGVEQFF. The CDR3, as DNA: TGTGCCAGCAGTTTTACTAGCGGTGGGGTTGAGCAGTTCTTC.

This clonotype was counted ten times or more. The chain has TRBV6-5 and TRBJ2-1; 8 nucleotides match TRBD2. V dropped 2 bases and J dropped 9; count of bases not matched to a gene: 9. The CDR3 extends over 15 amino acids. Germline CDR1 is MNHEY and CDR2 is SVGAGI. The CDR3 spells CASSYDGSGVTEQFF. The CDR3 DNA is TGTGCCAGCAGTTACGACGGTAGCGGGGTAACTGAGCAGTTCTTC.

This clonotype was counted many times. The chain recombines TRBV6-2 or TRBV6-3 with TRBJ2-1, with 8 bases fitting TRBD2. The CDR3 is 17 residues long. Germline values: CDR1 MNHEY, CDR2 SVGEGT. Losses at the gene ends were 2 bases for V and 5 bases for J; bases not matched to a gene: 11. Written as DNA, the CDR3 is TGTGCCAGCAGTTACCCGGCGGGGGGTCCAACTCACAATGAGCAGTTCTTC. Translating gives CASSYPAGGPTHNEQFF.

This clonotype occurred many times. V is TRBV6-1 and J is TRBJ2-1, with TRBD2 matching over 11 bases. From germline, CDR1 is MNHNS and CDR2 SASEGT. V lost 4 bases and J lost 10; bases outside the gene matches: 9. This CDR3 is built from 15 residues. Here the CDR3 reads CASSGFSGGALEQFF. CDR3 bases: TGTGCCAGCAGTGGATTTAGCGGGGGGGCCTTAGAGCAGTTCTTC.

The CDR3 region has the DNA TGCAGTGCTAGACACAGGGAATTCATGAACACTGAAGCTTTCTTT. It is translated as CSARHREFMNTEAFF. The chain couples TRBV20-1 to TRBJ1-1; possibly TRBD1 for D (6 bases). Trimming removed 2 bases from V and 0 bases from J, with 13 bases in between. In germline, CDR1 is DFQATT, CDR2 SNEGSKA (reference sequence). The CDR3 consists of 15 residues.

The chain uses TRBV6-4 and TRBJ1-6; D uncertain. Trimming shortened V by 4 bases and J by 7 bases, and 8 bases separated the two germline ends. Germline V gives CDR1 MRHNA, CDR2 SNTAGT. There are 13 residues in the CDR3. The CDR3 DNA reads as TGTGCCAGCAGTGGTGGACCGAATTCACCCCTCCACTTT. It is translated as CASSGGPNSPLHF.

This clonotype showed up many times. The chain is built from TRBV20-1 and TRBJ2-5; 11 bases are shared with TRBD1. Germline V gene lookup returns CDR1 DFQATT and CDR2 SNEGSKA (reference sequence). The CDR3 has 16 amino acids. V dropped 1 base and J dropped 2; count of bases not matched to a gene: 6. This CDR3 is CSARGTGGADQETQYF. The DNA of the CDR3 is TGCAGTGCTAGAGGGACAGGGGGCGCGGATCAAGAGACCCAGTACTTC.

At least ten counts were recorded for this clonotype. The chain is built from TRBV7-9 and TRBJ1-1, with 8 bases lining up with TRBD1. V lost 5 bases to trimming and J lost 3 bases; unmatched junction nucleotides: 8. CDR3 size: 15 residues. Germline-derived CDR1 and CDR2 are SEHNR and FQNEAQ (reference sequence). The CDR3 coding sequence is TGTGCCAGCAGCGGGGCGACAGGGGAGGACACTGAAGCTTTCTTT. This translates into CASSGATGEDTEAFF.

There are many counts of this clonotype. V gene TRBV10-2 combines with J gene TRBJ2-1, with 10 bases aligning to TRBD2. The CDR3 spans 17 residues. The germline V gene encodes CDR1 WSHSY and CDR2 SAAADI. V trimming: 0 bases; J trimming: 4 bases; junction bases outside the gene matches: 6. This CDR3 reads CASSESIGTSVYNEQFF. CDR3 nucleotides: TGCGCCAGCAGTGAGTCGATTGGGACTAGCGTTTACAATGAGCAGTTCTTC.